This T cell receptor beta chain came from a study of Graves' ophthalmopathy and Graves' hyperthyroidism (dated 2018 in TCRdb). In terms of the full investigation: Hyperthyroidism was defined as stable when no progression to ophthalmopathy occurred within 18 months of follow-up. Following sample collection, hyperthyroidism patients were given methimazole at a starting dose of 30 mg daily, and ophthalmopathy patients were given high-dose intravenous methylprednisolone. A discovery set of 100 patients (43 ophthalmopathy, fewer than 60 stable hyperthyroidism) was enrolled to explore V-J signatures distinguishing ophthalmopathy from hyperthyroidism. In total, approximately 130 blood samples were TCR-sequenced: 40 to 45 ophthalmopathy, 80 or so hyperthyroidism and 17 hyperthyroidism-to-ophthalmopathy patients. The study used TCR beta repertoire signatures to distinguish Graves' ophthalmopathy from Graves' hyperthyroidism and to predict progression to ophthalmopathy. In several hyperthyroidism patients, the T-cell repertoire of thyroid tissue was compared with the T-cell repertoire of blood. An independent validation cohort was composed of fewer than 20 hyperthyroidism patients and around 15 patients who later progressed from hyperthyroidism to ophthalmopathy. The paper's findings and limits, for the study overall: Among expanded thyroid clonotypes with frequency above 0.001, most also showed up in blood, which suggests that blood repertoires may reflect the thyroid immune response. Sample size was not statistically predetermined, and group allocation was not concealed from the investigators. In cross-validation, the 13-signature model distinguished ophthalmopathy from stable hyperthyroidism with 87.88% sensitivity and 81.08% specificity, while in the test set the corresponding values were approximately 80% and 75%. In validation, the model predicted ophthalmopathy progression with 70.59% sensitivity and about 73% specificity; fewer than 15 predicted patients were CT-confirmed with GO in a median of around 6 months.

TCR beta CDR3 regions were amplified from RNA transcripts for repertoire sequencing. The first round was an RT-PCR using HTBI primers with the Qiagen OneStep RT-PCR kit, and this first round was followed by a second-round multiplex PCR, then size selection and purification. The libraries underwent paired-end sequencing with 100 bp reads on an Illumina HiSeq2000. As for the authors' bioinformatics: Reads were processed with SOAPnuke, discarding reads with adapters, uncalled bases, mean Phred below 15, or no exact constant-primer or identifier match. COPE v1.2.5 was used to merge high-quality paired reads. Each unique nucleotide sequence was defined as a clonotype, and clonotypes were aligned to IMGT TRB V, D and J references with MiTCR v1.1. Analysis was restricted to V-J combinations with a frequency above 0.0001, which covered 99% to 99.2% of repertoires. A TCR clonal expansion and chaos score per V-J combination was defined as the ratio of F50 clonal expansion to chaos observed in the TCRdist matrix. Welch's t-statistics and random forest were used to reduce features to approximately 13 V-J combinations, which were fed into a naive Bayes classifier. The Morisita-Horn index was used to measure how similar the thyroid and blood repertoires were. TCRdb reanalyzed the raw reads on its own, using fastp at Q25 for trimming and MiXCR for clone calling, and kept in-frame beta chains. Each entry merges the rows of one CDR3 protein and shows their most common DNA and genes. TCRdb's processing, not the authors', yielded these V and J calls. The sample profile shows roughly 1.1 million distinct CDR3 sequences; about 35% of them were found once. The biggest ten clones account for approximately 12% of the sample.

V loses 2 bases at its end and J loses 6 bases; junction bases beyond the gene matches: 3. The germline V gene provides CDR1 SGHTA and CDR2 FQGTGA. Inclusive of the bounding cysteine and phenylalanine, the CDR3 is 14 residues long. Left in the record is the CDR3 DNA by itself, 42 bases read in frame from the first base. Hyperthyroidism patients were newly diagnosed, were aged 18 to 65 years, and had a disease duration under 2 months. Patients were excluded if they had other autoimmune diseases, uncontrolled infections, pregnancy or lactation. Clinical symptoms, serum thyroxine, TRAb, thyroid ultrasound and orbital computed tomography were used for diagnosis. Trizol reagent was used to extract the total RNA, and its quality was then checked on an Agilent 2100 Bioanalyzer. This clonotype has only a few counts. Its binding antigen is unknown. No base qualities exist here, and no much larger clone lies one base off it.

The chain employs TRBV7-3 and TRBJ2-7, with 11 bases in between that match TRBD1. The sequencing input was peripheral blood or thyroid tissue (not recorded which). The TCR was taken from an adult man with Graves' hyperthyroidism. In nucleotides, the sequence is TGTGCCAGCAGCTTACTTGGACAGGGGGCCGAGCAGTACTTC. This is translated as CASSLLGQGAEQYF.